This T cell receptor beta chain stems from a study of cytomegalovirus exposure and HLA in healthy donors. Whole-study results and caveats: Three of the chains that were CMV-associated were confirmed in vitro to be specific for CMV antigens. A later analysis found first-cohort TCR clusters tended to co-occur in the 90 to 150 validation repertoires.

Measured with immunoSEQ multiplex PCR; TCRdb has only the in-frame clones, and not every one. The repertoire holds 150,000 to 200,000 clones, with approximately 81% as singletons. Remarks on this clone: No antigen is known for it.

Losses at the gene ends were 9 bases for V and 3 bases for J; bases not matched to a gene: 8. The CDR3 is 14 residues long. Per the germline V gene, CDR1 is WNHNN and CDR2 is SYGVQD (reference sequence). The TCR was taken from a man aged 18 to 29 in good health and CMV-seropositive. The material sequenced was PBMCs. V is TRBV10-1 and J is TRBJ2-7; TRBD2 aligns across 10 bases. The CDR3 spells CASTSGDSIYEQYF. CDR3 nucleotides: TGCGCCAGTACTAGCGGGGACTCCATCTACGAGCAGTACTTC.